This TCR beta chain was obtained from a study of CD8 T cells in Susac syndrome. Sequencing targeted TCR beta in blood CD8+ and CD4+ T cells. The multiple sclerosis controls were treatment-naive patients with relapsing-remitting disease that was stable or active. Isolation of CD8+ and CD4+ T cells was performed negatively, whereas enrichment of TEMRA cells was done by FACS. With random hexamers, 0.5 to 1 ug RNA was reverse transcribed. immunoSEQ multiplex PCR amplified TCR beta CDR3 across 54 Vbeta, 13 Jbeta. TCRdb re-derived calls from the immunoSEQ multiplex PCR reads in MiXCR, one entry per CDR3 protein. Of fewer than 150,000 distinct CDR3 sequences in the sample, roughly 93% were seen once. Trimming pared 0 bases from V and 2 bases from J, leaving 10 bases between. CDR1 and CDR2 from the germline V gene are SGDLS and YYNGEE. This CDR3 comprises 15 residues.

The receptor's source is a human donor with multiple sclerosis. The genes are TRBV9 and TRBJ2-3, with a tentative D call TRBD1 (6 bases). The sequenced sample was CD4+ T cells from PBMCs. The CDR3 loop is CASSVGVGHTDTQYF. CDR3 DNA: TGTGCCAGCAGCGTAGGGGTGGGACACACAGATACGCAGTATTTT.